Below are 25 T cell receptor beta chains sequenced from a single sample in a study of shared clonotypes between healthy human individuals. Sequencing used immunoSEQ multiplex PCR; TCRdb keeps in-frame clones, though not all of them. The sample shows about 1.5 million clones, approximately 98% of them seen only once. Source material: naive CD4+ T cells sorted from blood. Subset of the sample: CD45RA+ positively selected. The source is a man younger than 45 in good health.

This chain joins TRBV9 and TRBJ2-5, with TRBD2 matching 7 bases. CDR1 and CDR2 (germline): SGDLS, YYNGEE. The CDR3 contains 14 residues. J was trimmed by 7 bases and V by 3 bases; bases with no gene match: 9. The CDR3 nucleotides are TGTGCCAGCAGCGCGTCGTGGGAGGGCGGGACCCAGTACTTC. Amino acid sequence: CASSASWEGGTQYF.

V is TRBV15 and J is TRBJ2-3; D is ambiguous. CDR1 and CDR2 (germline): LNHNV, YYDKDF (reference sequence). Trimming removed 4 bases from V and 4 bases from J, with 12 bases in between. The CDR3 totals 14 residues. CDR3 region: CATSNPGRSDTQYF. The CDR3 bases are TGTGCCACCAGCAACCCCGGTCGCTCAGATACGCAGTATTTT. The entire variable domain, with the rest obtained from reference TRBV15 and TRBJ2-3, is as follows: DAMVIQNPRYQVTQFGKPVTLSCSQTLNHNVMYWYQQKSSQAPKLLFHYYDKDFNNEADTPDNFQSRRPNTSFCFLDIRSPGLGDTAMYLCATSNPGRSDTQYFGPGTRLTVL.

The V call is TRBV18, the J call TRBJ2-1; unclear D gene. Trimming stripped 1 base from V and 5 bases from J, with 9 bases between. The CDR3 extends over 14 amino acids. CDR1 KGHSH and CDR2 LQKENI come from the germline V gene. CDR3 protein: CASSPRQEDNEQFF. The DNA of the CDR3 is TGTGCCAGCTCACCACGGCAAGAGGACAATGAGCAGTTCTTC.

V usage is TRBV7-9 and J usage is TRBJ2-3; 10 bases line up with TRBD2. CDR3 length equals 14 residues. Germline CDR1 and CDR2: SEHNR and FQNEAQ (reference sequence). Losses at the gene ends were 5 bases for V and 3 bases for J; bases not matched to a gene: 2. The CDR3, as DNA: TGTGCCAGCAGCCAAGCGGGAGGGACAGATACGCAGTATTTT. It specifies CASSQAGGTDTQYF.

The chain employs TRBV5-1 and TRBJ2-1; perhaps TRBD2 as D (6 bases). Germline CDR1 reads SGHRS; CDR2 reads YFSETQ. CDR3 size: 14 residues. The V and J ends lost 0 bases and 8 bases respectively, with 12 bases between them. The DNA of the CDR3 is TGCGCCAGCAGCTTGGGGGCTAGCGTGCATGAGCAGTTCTTC. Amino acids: CASSLGASVHEQFF. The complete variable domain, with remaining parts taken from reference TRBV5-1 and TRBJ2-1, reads KAGVTQTPRYLIKTRGQQVTLSCSPISGHRSVSWYQQTPGQGLQFLFEYFSETQRNKGNFPGRFSGRQFSNSRSEMNVSTLELGDSALYLCASSLGASVHEQFFGPGTRLTVL.

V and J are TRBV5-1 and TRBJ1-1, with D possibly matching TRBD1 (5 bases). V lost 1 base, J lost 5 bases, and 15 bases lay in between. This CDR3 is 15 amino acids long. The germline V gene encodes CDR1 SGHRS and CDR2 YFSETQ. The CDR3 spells CASSLQGYGMTEAFF. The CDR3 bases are TGCGCCAGCAGCTTGCAGGGCTACGGGATGACTGAAGCTTTCTTT.

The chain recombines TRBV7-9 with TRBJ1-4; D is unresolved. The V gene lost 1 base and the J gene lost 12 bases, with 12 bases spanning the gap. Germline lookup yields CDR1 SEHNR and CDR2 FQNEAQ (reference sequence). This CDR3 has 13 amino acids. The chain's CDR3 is CASSLGAGLQLFF. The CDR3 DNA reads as TGTGCCAGCAGCTTAGGGGCTGGCTTGCAACTGTTTTTT. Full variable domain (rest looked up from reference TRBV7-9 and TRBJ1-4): DTGVSQNPRHKITKRGQNVTFRCDPISEHNRLYWYRQTLGQGPEFLTYFQNEAQLEKSRLLSDRFSAERPKGSFSTLEIQRTEQGDSAMYLCASSLGAGLQLFFGSGTQLSVL.

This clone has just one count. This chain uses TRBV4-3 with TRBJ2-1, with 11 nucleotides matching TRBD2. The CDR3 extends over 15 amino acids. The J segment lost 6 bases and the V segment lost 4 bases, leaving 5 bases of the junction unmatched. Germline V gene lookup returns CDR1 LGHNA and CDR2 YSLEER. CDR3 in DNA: TGCGCCAGCAGCCGAAATAGCGGGAGGGCCAATGAGCAGTTCTTC. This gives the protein CASSRNSGRANEQFF.

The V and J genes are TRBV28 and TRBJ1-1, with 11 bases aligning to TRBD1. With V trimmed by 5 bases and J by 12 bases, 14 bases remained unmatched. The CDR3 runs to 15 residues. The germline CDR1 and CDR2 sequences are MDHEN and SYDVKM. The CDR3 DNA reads TGTGCCAGCAGTCCCCGGACAGGGGGCCGCCCTGCGACTTTCTTT. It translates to CASSPRTGGRPATFF. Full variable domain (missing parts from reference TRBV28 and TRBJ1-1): DVKVTQSSRYLVKRTGEKVFLECVQDMDHENMFWYRQDPGLGLRLIYFSYDVKMKEKGDIPEGYSVSREKKERFSLILESASTNQTSMYLCASSPRTGGRPATFFGQGTRLTVV.

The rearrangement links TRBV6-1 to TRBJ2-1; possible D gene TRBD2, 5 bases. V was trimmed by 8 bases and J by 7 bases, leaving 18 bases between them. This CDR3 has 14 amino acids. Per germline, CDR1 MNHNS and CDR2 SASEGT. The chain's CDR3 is CASLGRVGANEQFF. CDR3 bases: TGTGCCAGCCTGGGCCGGGTGGGAGCTAATGAGCAGTTCTTC.

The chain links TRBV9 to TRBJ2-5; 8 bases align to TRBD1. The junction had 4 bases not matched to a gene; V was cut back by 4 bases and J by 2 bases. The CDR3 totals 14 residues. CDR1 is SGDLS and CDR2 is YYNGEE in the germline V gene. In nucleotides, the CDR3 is TGTGCCAGCAGCCCACAGGGGGGACAAGAGACCCAGTACTTC. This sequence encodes CASSPQGGQETQYF.

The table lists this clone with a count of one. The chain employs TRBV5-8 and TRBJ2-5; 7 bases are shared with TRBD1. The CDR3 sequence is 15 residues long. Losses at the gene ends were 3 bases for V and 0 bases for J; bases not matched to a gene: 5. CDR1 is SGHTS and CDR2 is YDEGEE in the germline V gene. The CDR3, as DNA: TGTGCCAGCAGCTGGGAGACAGGGTACCAAGAGACCCAGTACTTC. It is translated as CASSWETGYQETQYF.

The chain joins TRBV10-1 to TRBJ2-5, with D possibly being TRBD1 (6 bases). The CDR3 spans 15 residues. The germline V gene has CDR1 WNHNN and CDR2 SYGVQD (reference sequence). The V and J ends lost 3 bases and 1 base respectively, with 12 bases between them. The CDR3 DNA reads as TGCGCCAGCAGTGACTCCGGACAGTTCCAAGAGACCCAGTACTTC. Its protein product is CASSDSGQFQETQYF.

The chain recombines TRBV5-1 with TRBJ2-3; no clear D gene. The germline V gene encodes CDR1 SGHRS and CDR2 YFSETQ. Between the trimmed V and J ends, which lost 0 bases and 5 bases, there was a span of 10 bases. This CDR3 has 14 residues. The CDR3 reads CASSLARSLDTQYF. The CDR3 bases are TGCGCCAGCAGCTTGGCCCGATCGCTAGATACGCAGTATTTT.

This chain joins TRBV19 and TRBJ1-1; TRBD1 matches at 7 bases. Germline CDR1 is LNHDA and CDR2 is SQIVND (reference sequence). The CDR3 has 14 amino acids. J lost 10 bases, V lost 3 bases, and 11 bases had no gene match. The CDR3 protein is CASSIDTGTVRAFF. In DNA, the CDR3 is TGTGCCAGTAGTATCGATACCGGGACAGTTCGAGCTTTCTTT. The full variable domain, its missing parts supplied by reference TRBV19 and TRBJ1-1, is DGGITQSPKYLFRKEGQNVTLSCEQNLNHDAMYWYRQDPGQGLRLIYYSQIVNDFQKGDIAEGYSVSREKKESFPLTVTSAQKNPTAFYLCASSIDTGTVRAFFGQGTRLTVV.

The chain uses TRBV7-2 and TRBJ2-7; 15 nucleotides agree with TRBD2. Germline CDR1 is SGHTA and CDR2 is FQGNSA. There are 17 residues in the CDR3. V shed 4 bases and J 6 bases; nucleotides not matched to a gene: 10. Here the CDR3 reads CASSSGLAGGLPLEQYF. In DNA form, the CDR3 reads TGTGCCAGCAGCTCCGGACTAGCGGGAGGGTTACCGCTCGAGCAGTACTTC.

In DNA form, the CDR3 reads TGTGCCAGCTCACCTAAAAGGGGACTAGCGGGAGACCGGGAGCAGTTCTTC. Protein product: CASSPKRGLAGDREQFF. The gene calls are TRBV18 and TRBJ2-1; 14 positions agree with TRBD2. Germline CDR1 reads KGHSH; CDR2 reads LQKENI. V lost 3 bases, J lost 10 bases, and 11 bases stayed unmatched. The CDR3 totals 17 residues.

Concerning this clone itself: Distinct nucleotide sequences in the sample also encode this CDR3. The CDR3 DNA is TGTGCCAGCAGCTTAGCGTACCAAGAGACCCAGTACTTC. Its protein is CASSLAYQETQYF. The V call is TRBV7-3, the J call TRBJ2-5; D is unresolved. Trimming stripped 2 bases from V and 0 bases from J, with 4 bases between. Per germline, CDR1 SGHTA and CDR2 FQGTGA. This CDR3 is built from 13 residues.

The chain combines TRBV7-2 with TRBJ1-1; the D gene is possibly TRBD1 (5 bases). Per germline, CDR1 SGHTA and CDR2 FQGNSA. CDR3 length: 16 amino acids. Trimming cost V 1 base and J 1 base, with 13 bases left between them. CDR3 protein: CASSLVRVRENTEAFF. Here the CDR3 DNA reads TGTGCCAGCAGCTTAGTCCGCGTCAGGGAGAACACTGAAGCTTTCTTT.

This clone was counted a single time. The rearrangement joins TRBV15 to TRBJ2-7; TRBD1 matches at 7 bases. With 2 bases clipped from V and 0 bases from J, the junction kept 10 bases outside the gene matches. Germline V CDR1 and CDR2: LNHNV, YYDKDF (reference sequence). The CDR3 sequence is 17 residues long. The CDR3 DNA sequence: TGTGCCACCAGCAGACTGATTGGGACAGCGGCCTCCTACGAGCAGTACTTC. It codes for CATSRLIGTAASYEQYF.

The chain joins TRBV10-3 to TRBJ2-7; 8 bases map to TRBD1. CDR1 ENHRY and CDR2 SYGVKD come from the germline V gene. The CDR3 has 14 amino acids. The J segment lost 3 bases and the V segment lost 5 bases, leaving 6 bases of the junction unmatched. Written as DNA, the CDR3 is TGTGCCATCAGTCTTGCCGACAGGGGCTACGAGCAGTACTTC. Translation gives CAISLADRGYEQYF.

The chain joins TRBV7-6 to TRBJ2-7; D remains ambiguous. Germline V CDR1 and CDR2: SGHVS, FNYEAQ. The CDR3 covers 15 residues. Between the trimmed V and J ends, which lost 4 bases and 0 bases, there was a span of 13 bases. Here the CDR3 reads CASSSGRLSSYEQYF. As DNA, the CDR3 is TGTGCCAGCAGCTCCGGACGCTTGAGCTCCTACGAGCAGTACTTC.

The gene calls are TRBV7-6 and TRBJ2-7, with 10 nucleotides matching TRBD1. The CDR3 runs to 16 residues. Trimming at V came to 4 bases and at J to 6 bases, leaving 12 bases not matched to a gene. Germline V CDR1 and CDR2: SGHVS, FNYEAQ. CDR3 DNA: TGTGCCAGCAGCTCAGTTCCGGGACAGGGGATTCTCGAGCAGTACTTC. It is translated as CASSSVPGQGILEQYF. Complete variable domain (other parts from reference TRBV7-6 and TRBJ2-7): GAGVSQSPRYKVTKRGQDVALRCDPISGHVSLYWYRQALGQGPEFLTYFNYEAQQDKSGLPNDRFSAERPEGSISTLTIQRTEQRDSAMYRCASSSVPGQGILEQYFGPGTRLTVT.

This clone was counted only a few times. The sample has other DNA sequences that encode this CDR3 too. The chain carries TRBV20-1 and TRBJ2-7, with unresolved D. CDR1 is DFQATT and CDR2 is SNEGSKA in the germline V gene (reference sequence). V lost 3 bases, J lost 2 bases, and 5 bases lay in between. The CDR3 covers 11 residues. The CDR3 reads CSARVTYEQYF. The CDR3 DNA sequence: TGCAGTGCTAGGGTTACCTACGAGCAGTACTTC.

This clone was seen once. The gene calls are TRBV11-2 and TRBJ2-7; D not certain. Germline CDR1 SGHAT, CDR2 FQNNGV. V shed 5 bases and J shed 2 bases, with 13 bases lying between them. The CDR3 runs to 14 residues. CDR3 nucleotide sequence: TGTGCCAGCAGCCGCCAACTCAGAACCTACGAGCAGTACTTC. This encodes CASSRQLRTYEQYF. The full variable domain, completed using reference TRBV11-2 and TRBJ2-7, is EAGVAQSPRYKIIEKRQSVAFWCNPISGHATLYWYQQILGQGPKLLIQFQNNGVVDDSQLPKDRFSAERLKGVDSTLKIQPAKLEDSAVYLCASSRQLRTYEQYFGPGTRLTVT.